The sequence of this TCR beta chain was determined in a study of T cell responses to AZD1222 COVID-19 vaccine. Overall study results and limits: Epitopes outside B.1.351 and B.1.1.7 mutated regions reportedly drew nearly half of spike TCRs. The sample set comprised mostly white British donors with more females, and clonal diversity was possibly underestimated.

CDR3 length equals 15 residues. The V gene lost 0 bases and the J gene lost 1 base, with 9 bases spanning the gap. Germline CDR1 reads MNHEY; CDR2 reads SVGAGI. Of note for this clone: Its antigen is unidentified.

Timing groups of about 4 and about 12 weeks for second doses were pooled. Some clones are missing from TCRdb's copy, which holds only in-frame ones; the method was immunoSEQ multiplex PCR. The sample shows around 150,000 clones, under 95% of them seen only once. This chain connects TRBV6-5 to TRBJ1-1, with D tentatively TRBD1 (5 bases). The clonotype was recovered from an adult who received the AZD1222 COVID-19 vaccine. The sample here was peripheral blood, taken 28 days after the second AZD1222 dose. The CDR3: CASSYSGDPNTEAFF. CDR3 coding DNA: TGTGCCAGCAGTTACTCGGGGGACCCGAACACTGAAGCTTTCTTT.